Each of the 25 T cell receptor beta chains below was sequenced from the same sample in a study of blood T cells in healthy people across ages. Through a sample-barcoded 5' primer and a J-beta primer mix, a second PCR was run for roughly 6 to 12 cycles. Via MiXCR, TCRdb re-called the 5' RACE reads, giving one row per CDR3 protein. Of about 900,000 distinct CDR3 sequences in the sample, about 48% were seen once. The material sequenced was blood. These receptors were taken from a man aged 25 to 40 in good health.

The CDR3 DNA reads as TGTGCCAGCAGCCCCGGCAGGGTTCGCACTGAAGCTTTCTTT. This sequence encodes CASSPGRVRTEAFF. This chain joins TRBV7-2 and TRBJ1-1, with D possibly matching TRBD1 (5 bases). The germline V and J ends were trimmed by 5 bases and 4 bases, with 14 bases remaining between them. Germline assignment: CDR1 SGHTA and CDR2 FQGNSA. This CDR3 has 14 residues.

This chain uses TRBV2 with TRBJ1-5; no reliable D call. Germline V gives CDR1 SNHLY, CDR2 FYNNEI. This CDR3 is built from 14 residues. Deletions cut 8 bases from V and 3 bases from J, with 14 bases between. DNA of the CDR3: TGTGCCAGCGTATACTCCACCGCCAATCAGCCCCAGCATTTT. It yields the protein CASVYSTANQPQHF.

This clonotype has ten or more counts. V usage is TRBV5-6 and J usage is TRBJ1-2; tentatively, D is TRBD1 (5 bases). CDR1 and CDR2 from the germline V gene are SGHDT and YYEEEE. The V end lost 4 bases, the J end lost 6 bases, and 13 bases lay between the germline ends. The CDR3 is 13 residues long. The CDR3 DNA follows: TGTGCCAGCAGCGTGCGGCAGGGCGATGGCTACACCTTC. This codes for CASSVRQGDGYTF.

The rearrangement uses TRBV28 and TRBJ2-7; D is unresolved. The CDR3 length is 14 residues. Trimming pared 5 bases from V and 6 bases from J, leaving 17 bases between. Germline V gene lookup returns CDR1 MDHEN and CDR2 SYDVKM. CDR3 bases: TGTGCCAGCAGTGTACTCTACATATCGGCCGAGCAGTACTTC. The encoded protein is CASSVLYISAEQYF.

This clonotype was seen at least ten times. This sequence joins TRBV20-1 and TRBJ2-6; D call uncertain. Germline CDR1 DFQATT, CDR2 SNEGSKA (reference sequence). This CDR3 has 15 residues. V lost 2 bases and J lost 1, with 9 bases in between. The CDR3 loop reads CSARSGVSGANVLTF. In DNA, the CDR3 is TGCAGTGCTAGATCTGGAGTATCTGGGGCCAACGTCCTGACTTTC.

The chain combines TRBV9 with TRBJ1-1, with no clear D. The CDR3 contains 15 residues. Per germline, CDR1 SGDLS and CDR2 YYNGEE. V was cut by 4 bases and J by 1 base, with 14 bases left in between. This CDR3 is CASSPQSNSNTEAFF. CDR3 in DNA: TGTGCCAGCAGCCCTCAATCAAATTCGAACACTGAAGCTTTCTTT.

CDR3 DNA: TGTGCCAGCGGGACTAGCGGCGTAGCCAAAAACATTCAGTACTTC. Its protein product is CASGTSGVAKNIQYF. The gene calls are TRBV27 and TRBJ2-4, with TRBD2 identical over 11 bases. With V trimmed by 8 bases and J by 0 bases, 3 bases remained unmatched. The length of the CDR3 is 15 residues. Germline assignment: CDR1 MNHEY and CDR2 SMNVEV (reference sequence).

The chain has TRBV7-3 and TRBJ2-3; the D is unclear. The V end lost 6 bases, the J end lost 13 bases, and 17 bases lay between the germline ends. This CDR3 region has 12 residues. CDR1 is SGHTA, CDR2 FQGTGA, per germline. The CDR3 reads CASSPQVKEKYF. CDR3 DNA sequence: TGTGCCAGCAGTCCCCAGGTGAAGGAGAAGTATTTT.

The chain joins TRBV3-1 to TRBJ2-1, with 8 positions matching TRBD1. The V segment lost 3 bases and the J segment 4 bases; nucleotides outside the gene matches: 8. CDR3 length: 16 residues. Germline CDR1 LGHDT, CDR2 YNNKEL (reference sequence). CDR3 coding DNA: TGTGCCAGCAGCCAGGAGGGACAGGCGGTTTACAATGAGCAGTTCTTC. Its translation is CASSQEGQAVYNEQFF.

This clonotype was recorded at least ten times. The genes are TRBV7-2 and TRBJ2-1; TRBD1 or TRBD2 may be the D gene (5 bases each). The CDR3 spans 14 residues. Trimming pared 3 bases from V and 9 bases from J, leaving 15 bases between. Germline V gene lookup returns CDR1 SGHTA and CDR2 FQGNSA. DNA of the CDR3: TGTGCCAGCAGCTTCGACGGGACCAGCACTGAGCAGTTCTTC. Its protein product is CASSFDGTSTEQFF.

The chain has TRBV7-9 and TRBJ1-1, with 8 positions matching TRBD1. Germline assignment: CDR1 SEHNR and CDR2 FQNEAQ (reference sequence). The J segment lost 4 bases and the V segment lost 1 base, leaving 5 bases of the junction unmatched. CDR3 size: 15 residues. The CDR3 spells CASSLGTGWITEAFF. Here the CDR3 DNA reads TGTGCCAGCAGCTTAGGGACAGGGTGGATCACTGAAGCTTTCTTT.

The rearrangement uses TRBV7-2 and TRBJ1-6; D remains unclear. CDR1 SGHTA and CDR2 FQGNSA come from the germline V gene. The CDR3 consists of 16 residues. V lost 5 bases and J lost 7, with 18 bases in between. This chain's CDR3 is CASSLNPARGNSPLHF. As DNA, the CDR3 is TGTGCCAGCAGCCTAAACCCCGCACGGGGAAATTCACCCCTCCACTTT. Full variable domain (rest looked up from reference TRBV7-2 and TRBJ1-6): GAGVSQSPSNKVTEKGKDVELRCDPISGHTALYWYRQSLGQGLEFLIYFQGNSAPDKSGLPSDRFSAERTGGSVSTLTIQRTQQEDSAVYLCASSLNPARGNSPLHFGNGTRLTVT.

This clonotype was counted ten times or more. Here the CDR3 DNA reads TGCAGTGCTAGTCCCAGGGGGCCTGGGGAGCTGTTTTTT. Translation gives CSASPRGPGELFF. The J gene is TRBJ2-2, the V gene TRBV20-1, with 8 bases aligning to TRBD1. V trimming: 3 bases; J trimming: 8 bases; junction bases outside the gene matches: 5. The CDR3 spans 13 residues. Germline V CDR1 and CDR2: DFQATT, SNEGSKA (reference sequence).

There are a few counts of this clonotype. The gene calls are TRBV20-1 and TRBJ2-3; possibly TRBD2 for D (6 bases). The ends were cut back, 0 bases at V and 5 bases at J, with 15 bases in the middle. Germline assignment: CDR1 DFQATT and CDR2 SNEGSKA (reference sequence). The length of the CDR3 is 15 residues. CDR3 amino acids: CSARDGGLSGDTQYF. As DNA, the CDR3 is TGCAGTGCTAGAGATGGGGGGTTGTCGGGAGATACGCAGTATTTT.

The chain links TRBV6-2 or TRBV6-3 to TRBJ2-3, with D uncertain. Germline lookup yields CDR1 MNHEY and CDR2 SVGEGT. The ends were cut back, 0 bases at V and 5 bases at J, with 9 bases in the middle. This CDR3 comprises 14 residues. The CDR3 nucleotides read TGTGCCAGCAGTTACTCCGCAGCCCAAGATACGCAGTATTTT. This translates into CASSYSAAQDTQYF.

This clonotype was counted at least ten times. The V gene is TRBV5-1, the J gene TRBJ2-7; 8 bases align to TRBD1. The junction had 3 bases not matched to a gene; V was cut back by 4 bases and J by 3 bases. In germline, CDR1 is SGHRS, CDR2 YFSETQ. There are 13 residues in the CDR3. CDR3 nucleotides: TGCGCCAGCAGCCGGGACAGGCACTACGAGCAGTACTTC. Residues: CASSRDRHYEQYF.

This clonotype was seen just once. The CDR3 coding sequence is TGTGCCAGCTTGGGAAGTTACGGCATGAACACTGAAGCTTTCTTT. It encodes CASLGSYGMNTEAFF. This chain links TRBV28 with TRBJ1-1; no definite D call. The germline V and J ends were trimmed by 8 bases and 0 bases, with 16 bases remaining between them. The germline gives CDR1 MDHEN, CDR2 SYDVKM. The CDR3 is 15 amino acids.

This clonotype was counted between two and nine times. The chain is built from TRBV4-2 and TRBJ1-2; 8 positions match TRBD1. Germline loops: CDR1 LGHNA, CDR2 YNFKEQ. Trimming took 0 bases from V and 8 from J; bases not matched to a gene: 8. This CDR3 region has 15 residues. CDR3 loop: CASSQDGQGTGGYTF. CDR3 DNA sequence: TGTGCCAGCAGCCAAGACGGACAGGGTACGGGGGGCTACACCTTC.

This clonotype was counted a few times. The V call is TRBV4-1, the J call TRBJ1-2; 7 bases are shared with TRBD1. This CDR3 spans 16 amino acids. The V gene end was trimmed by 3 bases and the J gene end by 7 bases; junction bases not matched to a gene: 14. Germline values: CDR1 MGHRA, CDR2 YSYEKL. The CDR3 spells CASSQPSTGIGSGYTF. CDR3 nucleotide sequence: TGCGCCAGCAGCCAGCCGTCGACAGGGATCGGCTCTGGCTACACCTTC.

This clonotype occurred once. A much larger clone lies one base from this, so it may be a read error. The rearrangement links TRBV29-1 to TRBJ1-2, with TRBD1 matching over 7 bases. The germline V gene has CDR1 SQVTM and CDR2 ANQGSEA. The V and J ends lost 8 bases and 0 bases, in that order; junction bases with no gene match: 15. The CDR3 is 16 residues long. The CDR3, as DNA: TGCAGCACATTTGCCCAGACAGGGAAAGCTAACTATGGCTACACCTTC. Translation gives CSTFAQTGKANYGYTF.

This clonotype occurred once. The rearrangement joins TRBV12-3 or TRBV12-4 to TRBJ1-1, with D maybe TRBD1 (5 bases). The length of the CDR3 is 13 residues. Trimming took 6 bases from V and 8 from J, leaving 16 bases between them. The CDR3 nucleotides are TGTGCCAGCAGCCGGCGGGGGGGTGGAGAAGCTTTCTTT. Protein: CASSRRGGGEAFF.

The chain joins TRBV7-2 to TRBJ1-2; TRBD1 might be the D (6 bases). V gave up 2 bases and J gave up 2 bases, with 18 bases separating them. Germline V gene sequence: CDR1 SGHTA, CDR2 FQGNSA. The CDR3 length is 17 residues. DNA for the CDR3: TGTGCCAGCAGCTTATTTGAGGGTGGGGGGCGCAACTATGGCTACACCTTC. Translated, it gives CASSLFEGGGRNYGYTF.

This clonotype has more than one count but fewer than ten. The CDR3: CASSRGPSGETQYF. The DNA for the CDR3 is TGTGCCAGCAGCAGAGGCCCCAGCGGCGAGACCCAGTACTTC. The gene calls are TRBV7-2 and TRBJ2-5; a possible D gene is TRBD2 (5 bases). This CDR3 is built from 14 residues. CDR1 SGHTA and CDR2 FQGNSA come from the germline V gene. The germline V and J ends were trimmed by 5 bases and 5 bases, with 15 bases remaining between them.

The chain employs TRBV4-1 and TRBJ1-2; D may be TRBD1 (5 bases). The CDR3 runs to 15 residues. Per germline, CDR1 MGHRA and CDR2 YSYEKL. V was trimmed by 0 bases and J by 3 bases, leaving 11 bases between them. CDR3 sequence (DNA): TGCGCCAGCAGCCAAGATCTACAGGCCCACTATGGCTACACCTTC. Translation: CASSQDLQAHYGYTF.

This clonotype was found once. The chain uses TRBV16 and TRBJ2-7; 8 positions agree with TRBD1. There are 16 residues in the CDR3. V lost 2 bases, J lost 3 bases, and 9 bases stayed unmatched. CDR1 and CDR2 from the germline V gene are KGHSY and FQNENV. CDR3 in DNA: TGTGCCAGCAGCCAAAGGTCAGGACAGGGTAACTACGAGCAGTACTTC. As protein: CASSQRSGQGNYEQYF.